The 21 T cell receptor beta chains in this list originate from one sample, sequenced in a study of blood T cell repertoires in COVID-19. Only in-frame clones appear in the TCRdb table, and some are missing; sequencing was by immunoSEQ multiplex PCR. The data show approximately 240,000 clones, with around 82% seen just once and 4.9% held by the top ten. Sequenced material: peripheral blood. The receptors stem from an elderly woman with active or convalescent COVID-19.

The rearrangement joins TRBV6-6 to TRBJ1-5; D is perhaps TRBD1 (6 bases). V lost 5 bases, J lost 6 bases, and 11 bases lay in between. Germline-derived CDR1 and CDR2 are MNHNY and SVGAGI (reference sequence). The CDR3 runs 13 residues. CDR3 residues: CASSTGSGQPQHF. As DNA, the CDR3 is TGTGCCAGCAGTACAGGGTCGGGTCAGCCCCAGCATTTT.

This chain links TRBV27 with TRBJ2-7; TRBD2 aligns across 13 bases. The CDR3 covers 17 residues. Germline assignment: CDR1 MNHEY and CDR2 SMNVEV (reference sequence). The ends lost 5 bases at V and 4 bases at J; junction bases unmatched: 11. The CDR3 protein is CASSTSGLAGSGYEQYF. The CDR3 DNA follows: TGTGCCAGCAGTACCTCGGGACTAGCGGGATCGGGGTACGAGCAGTACTTC.

This clone was observed a few times. The V call is TRBV12-3 or TRBV12-4, the J call TRBJ2-3; no firm D call. V was shortened by 5 bases and J by 2 bases, with 2 bases between the two germline ends. The CDR3 contains 11 residues. CDR3 sequence: CASSHTDTQYF. The CDR3 DNA follows: TGTGCCAGCAGTCACACAGATACGCAGTATTTT.

The chain recombines TRBV6-5 with TRBJ1-2, with D perhaps matching TRBD1 (6 bases). The V end lost 0 bases, the J end lost 8 bases, and 13 bases lay between the germline ends. The CDR3 consists of 14 residues. CDR1 is MNHEY and CDR2 is SVGAGI in the germline V gene. CDR3 sequence: CASSYSGGARGYTF. The CDR3 DNA reads TGTGCCAGCAGTTACTCGGGGGGGGCGCGAGGCTACACCTTC.

The CDR3 nucleotides are TGTGCCATCAGCTCAGGGACAGAGTCCTACGAGCAGTACTTC. It translates to CAISSGTESYEQYF. V usage is TRBV10-3 and J usage is TRBJ2-7; TRBD1 matches 7 bases. V lost 6 bases and J lost 1; bases outside the gene matches: 6. Germline V gene sequence: CDR1 ENHRY, CDR2 SYGVKD. The CDR3 is 14 residues long.

The V call is TRBV5-4, the J call TRBJ2-3; 8 bases are a match to TRBD1. Germline V gene lookup returns CDR1 SGHNT and CDR2 YYREEE (reference sequence). V dropped 0 bases and J dropped 3; count of bases not matched to a gene: 6. CDR3 length: 16 residues. CDR3 in amino acids: CASSLARTGGTDTQYF. CDR3 sequence (DNA): TGTGCCAGCAGCTTGGCTCGCACAGGGGGGACAGATACGCAGTATTTT. Supplemented by reference TRBV5-4 and TRBJ2-3, the full variable domain reads ETGVTQSPTHLIKTRGQQVTLRCSSQSGHNTVSWYQQALGQGPQFIFQYYREEENGRGNFPPRFSGLQFPNYSSELNVNALELDDSALYLCASSLARTGGTDTQYFGPGTRLTVL.

The chain combines TRBV5-4 with TRBJ2-7, with D tentatively TRBD2 (6 bases). Trimming took 4 bases from V and 4 from J, leaving 21 bases between them. Per germline, CDR1 SGHNT and CDR2 YYREEE (reference sequence). This CDR3 region has 16 residues. CDR3 loop: CASSPNFGTGSYEQYF. The CDR3 DNA sequence: TGTGCCAGCAGCCCAAACTTCGGGACTGGGTCTTACGAGCAGTACTTC.

V is TRBV10-3 and J is TRBJ1-1; perhaps TRBD1 as D (6 bases). The germline V gene encodes CDR1 ENHRY and CDR2 SYGVKD. The V and J ends lost 3 bases and 5 bases respectively, with 13 bases between them. CDR3 length: 14 residues. The CDR3 spells CAISETQGNTEAFF. The CDR3 region has the DNA TGTGCCATCAGTGAAACACAGGGAAATACTGAAGCTTTCTTT.

The J gene is TRBJ2-1, the V gene TRBV28; D is perhaps TRBD2 (7 bases). This CDR3 comprises 15 residues. Trimming removed 2 bases at V and 9 bases at J, with 17 bases between. Germline loops: CDR1 MDHEN, CDR2 SYDVKM. CDR3 bases: TGTGCCAGCAGTTTAGGAGGGGGGGGTGGCGGTGAGCAGTTCTTC. Translating it yields CASSLGGGGGGEQFF.

V usage is TRBV3-1 (or the pseudogene TRBV3-2) and J usage is TRBJ1-4; 7 bases fit TRBD1. Germline V gene lookup returns CDR1 LGHDT and CDR2 YNNKEL (reference sequence). The length of the CDR3 is 14 residues. V shed 4 bases and J 7 bases; nucleotides not matched to a gene: 6. This CDR3 reads CASSPTGSSEKLFF. For the CDR3, the DNA is TGTGCCAGCAGCCCGACAGGGTCGAGTGAAAAACTGTTTTTT.

The chain is built from TRBV28 and TRBJ2-7; 7 positions match TRBD1. Germline assignment: CDR1 MDHEN and CDR2 SYDVKM. This CDR3 is 14 amino acids long. Losses at the gene ends were 6 bases for V and 1 base for J; bases not matched to a gene: 6. CDR3 loop: CASRATGLSYEQYF. CDR3 coding DNA: TGTGCCAGCAGGGCGACAGGGCTGTCCTACGAGCAGTACTTC.

The genes are TRBV19 and TRBJ1-2; 9 bases match TRBD1. Germline lookup yields CDR1 LNHDA and CDR2 SQIVND (reference sequence). Trimming removed 7 bases from V and 8 bases from J; junction bases left unmatched: 11. This CDR3 has 14 amino acids. CDR3 protein: CASTRQGVLAGYTF. CDR3 DNA sequence: TGTGCCAGTACTCGACAGGGGGTTTTGGCCGGCTACACCTTC.

The chain couples TRBV30 to TRBJ2-3; 9 bases map to TRBD2. V trimming: 4 bases; J trimming: 2 bases; junction bases outside the gene matches: 7. This CDR3 is built from 15 residues. Germline V gene data show CDR1 as GTSNPN and CDR2 as SVGIG (reference sequence). CDR3 coding DNA: TGTGCCTGGACCCCCCTAGCGGGGCTCACAGATACGCAGTATTTT. It specifies CAWTPLAGLTDTQYF.

The chain has TRBV7-9 and TRBJ2-5; no clear D. The germline V gene encodes CDR1 SEHNR and CDR2 FQNEAQ (reference sequence). The CDR3 has 14 amino acids. V was trimmed by 5 bases and J by 5 bases, leaving 15 bases between them. CDR3 loop: CASSGDLVRETQYF. CDR3 DNA: TGTGCCAGCAGCGGCGACCTAGTAAGGGAGACCCAGTACTTC.

The chain employs TRBV9 and TRBJ1-3; TRBD1 matches at 7 bases. J was trimmed by 0 bases and V by 2 bases; bases with no gene match: 2. The CDR3 runs 15 residues. Germline CDR1 reads SGDLS; CDR2 reads YYNGEE. CDR3 bases: TGTGCCAGCAGCGTTCAGGGGGTCTCTGGAAACACCATATATTTT. Translating it yields CASSVQGVSGNTIYF.

The chain uses TRBV2 and TRBJ1-1; D is unresolved. Germline V lookup: CDR1 SNHLY, CDR2 FYNNEI. Trimming removed 8 bases at V and 7 bases at J, with 14 bases between. This CDR3 region has 12 residues. The CDR3 here is CASSPVFGEAFF. The CDR3 bases are TGTGCCAGCTCCCCGGTTTTTGGTGAAGCTTTCTTT.

The J gene is TRBJ2-5, the V gene TRBV5-8, with 7 nucleotides matching TRBD1. Germline loops: CDR1 SGHTS, CDR2 YDEGEE. J gave up 4 bases and V 4 bases, and 13 bases lay outside the gene matches. This CDR3 spans 16 amino acids. The CDR3 protein is CASSSEGTATGETQYF. As DNA, the CDR3 is TGTGCCAGCAGCAGCGAGGGGACAGCGACGGGAGAGACCCAGTACTTC.

The rearrangement joins TRBV28 to TRBJ1-5; TRBD1 matches 8 bases. Germline CDR1 and CDR2: MDHEN and SYDVKM. With V trimmed by 6 bases and J by 2 bases, 3 bases remained unmatched. The length of the CDR3 is 14 residues. Here the CDR3 DNA reads TGTGCCAGCAGCCGGGGACAGGGCAATCAGCCCCAGCATTTT. It codes for CASSRGQGNQPQHF.

The chain combines TRBV6-4 with TRBJ2-2, with TRBD2 matching 7 bases. Losses at the gene ends were 4 bases for V and 4 bases for J; bases not matched to a gene: 9. The germline gives CDR1 MRHNA, CDR2 SNTAGT. This CDR3 has 16 amino acids. Written as DNA, the CDR3 is TGTGCCAGCAGTGTTGAGGCGCTAGCGGTCACCGGGGAGCTGTTTTTT. Amino acids: CASSVEALAVTGELFF.

V usage is TRBV25-1 and J usage is TRBJ1-2; D is uncertain. The CDR3 sequence is 13 residues long. The V gene lost 1 base and the J gene lost 5 bases, with 8 bases spanning the gap. CDR1 is MGHDK and CDR2 is SYGVNS in the germline V gene. Here the CDR3 reads CASSESSGYGYTF. For the CDR3, the DNA is TGTGCCAGCAGTGAATCCTCCGGGTATGGCTACACCTTC.

This chain joins TRBV24-1 and TRBJ2-3; 8 bases are shared with TRBD2. Germline CDR1 and CDR2: KGHDR and SFDVKD. The junction had 7 bases not matched to a gene; V was cut back by 7 bases and J by 8 bases. This CDR3 is 13 amino acids long. The CDR3 DNA sequence: TGTGCCACCAGCGCTGCGCTAGCGGGTACGCAGTATTTT. This encodes CATSAALAGTQYF.